This TCR beta chain was identified during a study of blood T cell repertoires in COVID-19. Study context: Sites in the United States, Italy and Spain provided acute and convalescent COVID-19 samples. T cells, B-cell-depleted T cells, or PBMCs provided the cDNA or gDNA that served as material.

Original data processing: Nucleated cell number was recorded as an estimate derived from reference gene primer amplification. Here immunoSEQ multiplex PCR was the method, and the copy in TCRdb shows in-frame clones only, minus some. V and J calls plus clone size are reproduced from that table; the DNA served to infer D and trimming. This table holds about 80,000 clones, roughly 80% found once. V lost 3 bases, J lost 4 bases, and 8 bases stayed unmatched. CDR3 length: 15 residues. CDR1 and CDR2 (germline): MNHEY, SMNVEV (reference sequence). This TCR derives from a woman aged 70 to 79 with acute or convalescent COVID-19. The sample was peripheral blood. V and J are TRBV27 and TRBJ1-2, with 7 bases identical to TRBD1. CDR3 in amino acids: CASSFGGGAGYGYTF. The CDR3 coding sequence is TGTGCCAGCAGTTTTGGAGGGGGCGCGGGCTATGGCTACACCTTC.